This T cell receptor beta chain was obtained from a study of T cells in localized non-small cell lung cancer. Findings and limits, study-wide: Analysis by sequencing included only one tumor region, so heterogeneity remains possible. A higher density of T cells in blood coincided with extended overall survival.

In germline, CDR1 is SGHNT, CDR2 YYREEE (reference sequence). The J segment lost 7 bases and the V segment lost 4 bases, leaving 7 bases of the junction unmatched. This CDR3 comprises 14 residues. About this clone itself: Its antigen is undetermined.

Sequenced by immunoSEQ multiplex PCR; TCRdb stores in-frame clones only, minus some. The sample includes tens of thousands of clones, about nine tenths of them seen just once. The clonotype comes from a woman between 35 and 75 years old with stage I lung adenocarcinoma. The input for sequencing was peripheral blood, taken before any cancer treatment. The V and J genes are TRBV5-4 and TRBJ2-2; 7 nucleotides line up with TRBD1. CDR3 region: CASSPGTVHGELFF. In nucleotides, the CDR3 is TGTGCCAGCAGCCCAGGGACAGTCCACGGGGAGCTGTTTTTT.